Each of the 16 T cell receptor beta chains below was sequenced from the same sample in a study of shared clonotypes between healthy human individuals (dated by TCRdb to about 2020). The library came from the immunoSEQ multiplex PCR assay. In its TCRdb copy, this immuneACCESS table keeps in-frame sequences only and misses some clones. Where compared with another copy, unresolved V genes explain less than half of these, and the others have no known cause. The sample profile shows roughly 2,300,000 clones; about nine tenths of them were found once. About 0.41% of the sample belongs to the ten largest clones. The sequenced material came from naive CD4+ T cells from PBMCs. The cell subset or site label corresponds to: CD45RA+ positively selected. These receptors originate from a man younger than 35 in good health. Some clones in this sample may be carry-over from other donors' samples.

The chain's CDR3 is CASSMGGLGNQPQHF. CDR3 bases: TGTGCCAGTAGTATGGGGGGACTCGGCAATCAGCCCCAGCATTTT. The chain employs TRBV19 and TRBJ1-5; tentatively, D is TRBD1 (5 bases). Per germline, CDR1 LNHDA and CDR2 SQIVND (reference sequence). CDR3 size: 15 residues. With 3 bases removed from V and 2 bases from J, the gap between germline ends came to 11 bases.

This rearrangement joins TRBV6-6 to TRBJ2-2, with D hard to call. Looked up from germline, CDR1 is MNHNY and CDR2 is SVGAGI (reference sequence). The V gene lost 2 bases and the J gene lost 7 bases, with 14 bases spanning the gap. This CDR3 is 15 amino acids long. Here the CDR3 DNA reads TGTGCCAGCAGTTACGGAAATAGCCATGGCGGGGAGCTGTTTTTT. Its translation is CASSYGNSHGGELFF.

The gene calls are TRBV4-1 and TRBJ2-5; a possible D gene is TRBD2 (6 bases). The CDR3 is 14 residues long. Per the germline V gene, CDR1 is MGHRA and CDR2 is YSYEKL. V gave up 3 bases and J gave up 2 bases, with 10 bases separating them. CDR3 region: CASSHIAAQETQYF. CDR3 bases: TGCGCCAGCAGCCACATAGCGGCACAAGAGACCCAGTACTTC.

The rearrangement uses TRBV28 and TRBJ2-2; 8 nucleotides agree with TRBD1. The CDR3 totals 14 residues. The germline V gene encodes CDR1 MDHEN and CDR2 SYDVKM. V was clipped by 3 bases and J by 6 bases; unmatched bases: 3. CDR3 DNA: TGTGCCAGCAGTTTCACAGGGGGGTCCGGGGAGCTGTTTTTT. It codes for CASSFTGGSGELFF.

This chain uses TRBV30 with TRBJ1-2; no definite D call. Trimming left V 4 bases short and J 0 bases short, with 12 bases between. The germline V gene encodes CDR1 GTSNPN and CDR2 SVGIG (reference sequence). This CDR3 has 14 residues. The CDR3 spells CAWMNGSPNYGYTF. In DNA form, the CDR3 reads TGTGCCTGGATGAACGGGTCCCCTAACTATGGCTACACCTTC.

The chain is built from TRBV10-3 and TRBJ2-7; 7 bases fit TRBD1. CDR3 length equals 15 residues. CDR1 is ENHRY, CDR2 SYGVKD, per germline. With 3 bases clipped from V and 3 bases from J, the junction kept 8 bases outside the gene matches. The CDR3 region is CAISEPGTANYEQYF. As DNA, the CDR3 is TGTGCCATCAGTGAACCCGGGACAGCGAACTACGAGCAGTACTTC.

The V gene is TRBV10-3, the J gene TRBJ2-7, with a weak D call TRBD2 (6 bases). The germline V and J ends were trimmed by 11 bases and 0 bases, with 11 bases remaining between them. This CDR3 comprises 12 residues. CDR1 is ENHRY and CDR2 is SYGVKD in the germline V gene. CDR3 in amino acids: CAAGQTSYEQYF. The DNA of the CDR3 is TGTGCCGCGGGGCAGACCTCCTACGAGCAGTACTTC.

This rearrangement joins TRBV15 to TRBJ2-3; D unclear. Trimming cost V 3 bases and J 4 bases, with 14 bases left between them. The length of the CDR3 is 15 residues. Germline V CDR1 and CDR2: LNHNV, YYDKDF (reference sequence). The CDR3 protein is CATSSGVSESDTQYF. Written as DNA, the CDR3 is TGTGCCACCAGCAGTGGGGTGAGCGAGTCAGATACGCAGTATTTT.

The chain couples TRBV6-5 to TRBJ1-1; TRBD1 matches 7 bases. Trimming at V came to 5 bases and at J to 2 bases, leaving 5 bases not matched to a gene. CDR1 and CDR2 from the germline V gene are MNHEY and SVGAGI. The CDR3 consists of 14 residues. The CDR3 spells CASSLRGPNTEAFF. The CDR3, as DNA: TGTGCCAGCAGTCTTAGGGGGCCTAACACTGAAGCTTTCTTT.

The chain recombines TRBV30 with TRBJ1-4, with 10 bases lining up with TRBD1. Trimming took 0 bases from V and 4 from J; bases not matched to a gene: 14. CDR3 length equals 19 residues. Germline V gives CDR1 GTSNPN, CDR2 SVGIG (reference sequence). The CDR3: CAWSVARFLRDRGNEKLFF. The CDR3 nucleotides read TGTGCCTGGAGTGTGGCCCGATTTTTGCGGGACAGGGGTAATGAAAAACTGTTTTTT. Looking up the rest from reference TRBV30 and TRBJ1-4 gives the full variable domain: SQTIHQWPATLVQPVGSPLSLECTVEGTSNPNLYWYRQAAGRGLQLLFYSVGIGQISSEVPQNLSASRPQDRQFILSSKKLLLSDSGFYLCAWSVARFLRDRGNEKLFFGSGTQLSVL.

As to this clone: Other DNA sequences of this sample code for an identical CDR3. J is TRBJ2-1 and V is TRBV5-1; TRBD1 matches at 8 bases. Per germline, CDR1 SGHRS and CDR2 YFSETQ. The CDR3 sequence is 13 residues long. Trimming at V came to 4 bases and at J to 6 bases, leaving 3 bases not matched to a gene. The CDR3 coding sequence is TGCGCCAGCAGCCTGGGACAGGCCAATGAGCAGTTCTTC. This codes for CASSLGQANEQFF.

This chain links TRBV2 with TRBJ2-6; perhaps D is TRBD1 or TRBD2 (5 bases each). This CDR3 has 19 residues. Trimming took 6 bases from V and 2 from J, leaving 23 bases between them. In germline, CDR1 is SNHLY, CDR2 FYNNEI. The CDR3 DNA follows: TGTGCCAGCAGCCCGGGGCCCGGGAAACCTCGCGCTGGGGCCAACGTCCTGACTTTC. Translating gives CASSPGPGKPRAGANVLTF.

The chain has TRBV19 and TRBJ2-1; 10 bases are shared with TRBD2. V shed 5 bases, J shed 5 bases, and the junction held 9 bases outside the gene matches. The CDR3 spans 16 residues. CDR1 LNHDA and CDR2 SQIVND come from the germline V gene (reference sequence). The CDR3 sequence: CASSLAGGVLNNEQFF. The CDR3 DNA sequence: TGTGCCAGTAGTTTAGCGGGAGGCGTACTCAACAATGAGCAGTTCTTC.

CDR3 protein: CASSLLTGVNTIYF. Here the CDR3 DNA reads TGTGCCAGCTCACTTCTCACAGGGGTGAACACCATATATTTT. This rearrangement joins TRBV18 to TRBJ1-3; 7 nucleotides line up with TRBD1. The junction had 7 bases not matched to a gene; V was cut back by 4 bases and J by 7 bases. The V gene's germline CDR1 is KGHSH and CDR2 LQKENI. The CDR3 covers 14 residues.

V is TRBV4-3 and J is TRBJ2-2; the D gene is possibly TRBD2 (6 bases). Germline assignment: CDR1 LGHNA and CDR2 YSLEER. Trimming pared 4 bases from V and 3 bases from J, leaving 12 bases between. The CDR3 loop spans 15 amino acids. CDR3 loop: CASSLGGGDTGELFF. DNA for the CDR3: TGCGCCAGCAGCCTTGGTGGAGGGGACACCGGGGAGCTGTTTTTT.

This chain joins TRBV5-4 and TRBJ1-2; 7 nucleotides line up with TRBD1. After removal of 3 bases from V and 2 bases from J, the junction contained 10 bases not matched to a gene. The V gene's germline CDR1 is SGHNT and CDR2 YYREEE (reference sequence). This CDR3 comprises 16 residues. CDR3 in amino acids: CASSSGTARGNYGYTF. The CDR3, as DNA: TGTGCCAGCAGCTCAGGGACAGCGAGGGGCAACTATGGCTACACCTTC.